Shown below are 21 T cell receptor beta chains from a single sample sequenced in a study of early T cells in non-severe SARS-CoV-2 infection. In TCRdb, the 5' RACE reads were re-called with MiXCR into one record per CDR3 protein. This table has about 100,000 distinct CDR3 sequences, approximately 13% appearing once. The sample comprised whole blood. The receptors were gathered from an adult who was a healthcare worker with PCR-confirmed SARS-CoV-2 infection or an uninfected control (not recorded which).

This clonotype has only one observation. With a much larger clone just one base away, this may be a read error. The rearrangement links TRBV11-2 to TRBJ2-3; a possible D gene is TRBD2 (6 bases). CDR1 SGHAT and CDR2 FQNNGV come from the germline V gene. V gave up 4 bases and J gave up 3 bases, with 17 bases separating them. This CDR3 contains 16 residues. The CDR3 DNA is TGTGCCAGCAGCTCCTACGGTCGAGGGAGGACAGATACGCAGTATTTT. It translates to CASSSYGRGRTDTQYF.

This chain uses TRBV6-2 or TRBV6-3 with TRBJ2-7, with D possibly being TRBD2 (5 bases). Looked up from germline, CDR1 is MNHEY and CDR2 is SVGEGT. Trimming stripped 4 bases from V and 9 bases from J, with 16 bases between. CDR3 size: 13 residues. CDR3 in DNA: TGTGCCAGCAGTTTTTCCGGGGATCTATTGCAGTACTTC. Translation gives CASSFSGDLLQYF.

This clonotype was observed a few times. The chain has TRBV29-1 and TRBJ1-1; 12 positions match TRBD1. The germline gives CDR1 SQVTM, CDR2 ANQGSEA. The CDR3 consists of 12 residues. V shed 7 bases and J 6 bases; nucleotides not matched to a gene: 3. CDR3 amino acids: CSGGQGASEAFF. In DNA form, the CDR3 reads TGCAGCGGGGGACAGGGGGCATCTGAAGCTTTCTTT.

The chain recombines TRBV13 with TRBJ1-4; D unresolved. From germline, CDR1 is PRHDT and CDR2 FYEKMQ (reference sequence). This CDR3 contains 15 residues. The ends were cut back, 5 bases at V and 2 bases at J, with 12 bases in the middle. The DNA for the CDR3 is TGTGCCAGCAGCGTTCGCCAGAATACTAATGAAAAACTGTTTTTT. Its protein product is CASSVRQNTNEKLFF.

This clonotype came up many times. The chain joins TRBV6-1 to TRBJ1-5; D is undetermined. V was cut by 6 bases and J by 0 bases, with 3 bases left in between. The germline V gene encodes CDR1 MNHNS and CDR2 SASEGT. CDR3 size: 12 residues. In nucleotides, the CDR3 is TGTGCCAGCAGCGCTAGCAATCAGCCCCAGCATTTT. Its protein is CASSASNQPQHF.

There are a few counts of this clonotype. The chain recombines TRBV29-1 with TRBJ2-1; no clear D gene. Trimming left V 3 bases short and J 0 bases short, with 9 bases between. The germline CDR1 and CDR2 sequences are SQVTM and ANQGSEA. The length of the CDR3 is 14 residues. CDR3 in amino acids: CSVDTPRSYNEQFF. For the CDR3, the DNA is TGCAGCGTTGATACCCCCCGCTCCTACAATGAGCAGTTCTTC.

The CDR3 reads CASSPELRTAPGYF. In DNA form, the CDR3 reads TGTGCCAGCTCACCCGAACTCCGGACAGCTCCCGGTTATTTT. J is TRBJ2-3 and V is TRBV18; D may be TRBD1 (6 bases). The CDR3 is made up of 14 amino acids. Trimming stripped 3 bases from V and 15 bases from J, with 22 bases between. CDR1 and CDR2 from the germline V gene are KGHSH and LQKENI.

This clonotype was recorded at least ten times. DNA for the CDR3: TGTGCCAGCTGGTTGGACAGGGGTGAGCAGTTCTTC. Protein product: CASWLDRGEQFF. The chain employs TRBV18 and TRBJ2-1; 9 nucleotides align to TRBD1. Germline V lookup: CDR1 KGHSH, CDR2 LQKENI. CDR3 size: 12 residues. With V trimmed by 7 bases and J by 9 bases, 4 bases remained unmatched.

The chain has TRBV29-1 and TRBJ1-1; TRBD1 aligns across 7 bases. The V gene's germline CDR1 is SQVTM and CDR2 ANQGSEA. With 6 bases clipped from V and 3 bases from J, the junction kept 7 bases outside the gene matches. CDR3 size: 13 residues. In nucleotides, the CDR3 is TGCAGCGTCTTGACAGGGTATGACACTGAAGCTTTCTTT. Protein: CSVLTGYDTEAFF.

This clonotype has a count of ten or more. The V and J genes are TRBV6-1 and TRBJ2-5; D uncertain. CDR1 MNHNS and CDR2 SASEGT come from the germline V gene. V gave up 8 bases and J gave up 1 base, with 14 bases separating them. The CDR3 length is 14 residues. The CDR3 DNA sequence: TGTGCCAGCGCGAACTATGGGCTCCAAGAGACCCAGTACTTC. It codes for CASANYGLQETQYF.

This clonotype was recorded many times. The V call is TRBV5-4, the J call TRBJ2-1; maybe TRBD2 (7 bases). The CDR3 extends over 15 amino acids. Germline-derived CDR1 and CDR2 are SGHNT and YYREEE (reference sequence). The V gene lost 3 bases and the J gene lost 5 bases, with 15 bases spanning the gap. As DNA, the CDR3 is TGTGCCAGCAGCTCCCGTCGGGGGGACAACAATGAGCAGTTCTTC. It is translated as CASSSRRGDNNEQFF.

This clonotype was counted ten times or more. This chain links TRBV20-1 with TRBJ1-5, with D possibly matching TRBD1 (5 bases). Germline V gene lookup returns CDR1 DFQATT and CDR2 SNEGSKA (reference sequence). There are 13 residues in the CDR3. The V end was cut by 6 bases, the J end by 3 bases, with 12 bases between. CDR3 protein: CSAATGINQPQHF. CDR3 bases: TGCAGTGCCGCCACAGGAATCAATCAGCCCCAGCATTTT.

This clonotype occurred many times. The chain has TRBV3-1 and TRBJ1-3, with a weak D call TRBD1 (6 bases). CDR1 and CDR2 from the germline V gene are LGHDT and YNNKEL (reference sequence). The CDR3 extends over 15 amino acids. Trimming shortened V by 4 bases and J by 4 bases, and 14 bases separated the two germline ends. The CDR3 is CASSRFTGLGNTIYF. The CDR3 DNA is TGTGCCAGCAGCCGATTCACAGGGCTCGGAAACACCATATATTTT.

In this sample, this clonotype turned up a few times. The J gene is TRBJ2-2, the V gene TRBV11-2, with D unclear. Trimming pared 1 base from V and 3 bases from J, leaving 9 bases between. The CDR3 contains 15 residues. The germline V gene has CDR1 SGHAT and CDR2 FQNNGV. The DNA for the CDR3 is TGTGCCAGCAGCTTAGGGATGGTGGACACCGGGGAGCTGTTTTTT. This gives the protein CASSLGMVDTGELFF.

This clonotype has a count of ten or more. The chain joins TRBV5-8 to TRBJ2-1; D possibly corresponds to TRBD2 (7 bases). V lost 6 bases and J 1 base, leaving 23 bases between the germline ends. From germline, CDR1 is SGHTS and CDR2 YDEGEE. This CDR3 comprises 18 residues. The chain's CDR3 is CASTKAMRGGLSYNEQFF. The CDR3 region has the DNA TGTGCCAGCACAAAGGCCATGAGGGGGGGTCTTTCCTACAATGAGCAGTTCTTC.

There are many counts of this clonotype. The chain carries TRBV29-1 and TRBJ1-4; TRBD1 matches at 8 bases. CDR1 and CDR2 (germline): SQVTM, ANQGSEA. The CDR3 loop spans 15 amino acids. V dropped 5 bases and J dropped 8; count of bases not matched to a gene: 13. The DNA for the CDR3 is TGCAGCGTTTCCATGGGACAGGTCGGAGGCGAAAAACTGTTTTTT. Translated: CSVSMGQVGGEKLFF.

This chain links TRBV7-8 with TRBJ2-1; D may be TRBD2 (5 bases). The CDR3 runs to 15 residues. The germline V gene encodes CDR1 SGHVS and CDR2 FQNEAQ. The ends were cut back, 1 base at V and 0 bases at J, with 7 bases in the middle. CDR3 DNA sequence: TGTGCCAGCAGCTTAGAACGGGGCTCCTACAATGAGCAGTTCTTC. Translated: CASSLERGSYNEQFF.

This clonotype has only a few counts. This sequence joins TRBV12-3 or TRBV12-4 and TRBJ2-2, with 9 positions matching TRBD2. The CDR3 consists of 16 residues. V gave up 6 bases and J gave up 5 bases; unmatched junction bases: 10. CDR3 residues: CASSSGGGAGTGELFF. Written as DNA, the CDR3 is TGTGCCAGCAGCTCCGGCGGGGGGGCCGGGACCGGGGAGCTGTTTTTT.

The gene calls are TRBV6-5 and TRBJ2-3, with 12 positions matching TRBD2. CDR3 length: 15 amino acids. V was pared by 6 bases and J by 4 bases, with 5 bases of the junction left unmatched. CDR1 is MNHEY and CDR2 is SVGAGI in the germline V gene. The CDR3 bases are TGTGCCAGCAGGTCACTAGCGGGGGGCCCAGATACGCAGTATTTT. Protein product: CASRSLAGGPDTQYF.

This clonotype was seen repeatedly, ten times or more. The V and J genes are TRBV29-1 and TRBJ2-1; possibly TRBD2 for D (6 bases). Germline-derived CDR1 and CDR2 are SQVTM and ANQGSEA. V lost 6 bases, J lost 7 bases, and 13 bases lay in between. The length of the CDR3 is 12 residues. Here the CDR3 reads CSVPTSRNEQFF. DNA for the CDR3: TGCAGCGTCCCAACTAGCCGGAATGAGCAGTTCTTC.

This rearrangement joins TRBV20-1 to TRBJ1-2; 7 nucleotides line up with TRBD1. The CDR3 has 11 residues. Germline CDR1 is DFQATT and CDR2 is SNEGSKA (reference sequence). J lost 5 bases, V lost 7 bases, and 4 bases had no gene match. The CDR3 coding sequence is TGCAGTGACAGGGGCCGATATGGCTACACCTTC. It encodes CSDRGRYGYTF.